This T cell receptor (beta chain) was recorded in a study of post-analysis software for immune sequencing data. Across the study: Clinical courses comprised relapsing-remitting, secondary progressive and progressive-relapsing multiple sclerosis.

V dropped 8 bases and J dropped 5; count of bases not matched to a gene: 10. The length of the CDR3 is 14 residues. Germline V gives CDR1 SNHLY, CDR2 FYNNEI. The study, taken as a whole, reports: Clustering by F measure revealed strong co-clustering among samples prepared together in one batch. Normalized Chao1 diversity was significantly lower in multiple sclerosis patients than in controls. Patients showed TRBV5-6, TRBV5-1 and TRBV20-1 among roughly five TRBV segments more frequent than in controls.

This clonotype has a handful of counts. Its antigen is unidentified. TCR beta cDNA libraries had unique molecular identifiers. TCRdb processed the PCR reads anew with MiXCR; each CDR3 protein has one entry. The sample consists of a few hundred thousand distinct CDR3 sequences, roughly 45% of them appearing once. Sequenced material: blood. The clonotype was recovered from a girl aged 5 to 17 with multiple sclerosis. The rearrangement uses TRBV2 and TRBJ2-5; 8 nucleotides line up with TRBD1. The CDR3 sequence: CASGGQGIRETQYF. CDR3 nucleotide sequence: TGTGCCAGCGGAGGACAGGGTATTAGGGAGACCCAGTACTTC.